This paragraph reports one TCR beta chain. Clones were read by immunoSEQ multiplex PCR, and TCRdb kept only the in-frame ones, dropping some. The data contain fewer than 85,000 clones, about 95% of them seen just once; the ten biggest clones take up over 2%. The germline CDR1 and CDR2 sequences are SGHAT and FQNNGV. V was pared by 5 bases and J by 4 bases, with 9 bases of the junction left unmatched. The CDR3 is 15 residues long. The data were taken from a study of T cell changes during pregnancy in multiple sclerosis. The clonotype comes from a female donor with multiple sclerosis, enrolled in a pregnancy study. The chain carries TRBV11-2 and TRBJ1-2; 8 bases fit TRBD1. The sample was peripheral blood, taken in the third trimester of pregnancy. The CDR3 spells CASSTPRTGTYGYTF. In DNA form, the CDR3 reads TGTGCCAGCAGCACTCCCAGGACAGGGACCTATGGCTACACCTTC.